This T cell receptor (beta chain) derives from a study of shared clonotypes between healthy human individuals. As for the study in general: The donors, two women and a few men, were aged 18 to 49.

Profiling relied on immunoSEQ multiplex PCR, and the TCRdb table lists in-frame clones only, not all of them. Here the sample spans some 980,000 clones, around 80% being singletons. Free of recent acute infections or vaccinations, the donors were healthy HIV-negative adults. The sequence came from a young man in good health. Source material: memory CD4+ T cells sorted from blood. The subset denotes: CD45RA-negative fraction.

The CDR3 is CASSEHRDRGSPGANVLTF. The DNA for the CDR3 is TGTGCCAGCAGCGAGCACCGGGACAGGGGGTCCCCTGGGGCCAACGTCCTGACTTTC. This chain links TRBV9 with TRBJ2-6; 11 bases line up with TRBD1. The germline V gene has CDR1 SGDLS and CDR2 YYNGEE. The J segment lost 2 bases and the V segment lost 3 bases, leaving 10 bases of the junction unmatched. The CDR3 totals 19 residues.